The rows below give T cell receptor beta chains drawn from one sample of a study of blood T cell repertoires in COVID-19. TCRdb's copy holds only in-frame clones and misses some; the assay was immunoSEQ multiplex PCR. The table shows 150,000 or so clones, with 80% to 90% occurring only once. Source material: peripheral blood. These receptors were obtained from a man younger than 35 with COVID-19, enrolled during active disease. The CDR3 runs from the conserved cysteine through the conserved F or W. Fields, in order: J gene, clone size, V gene, CDR3 length, D gene, CDR3 protein, CDR3 DNA. D genes are given only for firm matches. A row's size may be missing; if present it is once, few, many or a size class.

J: TRBJ2-2
size: NA
V: TRBV30
length: 15
D: NA
CDR3: CAWVLKRSNTGELFF
DNA: TGTGCCTGGGTCCTCAAGCGGTCGAACACCGGGGAGCTGTTTTTT

J: TRBJ2-4
size: NA
V: TRBV7-9
length: 15
D: TRBD2
CDR3: CASSLELAGGRIQYF
DNA: TGTGCCAGCAGCTTAGAACTAGCGGGTGGACGCATTCAGTACTTC

J: TRBJ1-1
size: NA
V: TRBV10-3
length: 15
D: NA
CDR3: CAITSTDSRGTEAFF
DNA: TGTGCCATCACCTCCACAGACAGCCGGGGGACTGAAGCTTTCTTT

J: TRBJ1-6
size: once
V: TRBV19
length: 18
D: TRBD1
CDR3: CASKTRDRGGSYNSPLHF
DNA: TGTGCCAGTAAAACGAGGGACAGAGGAGGCTCCTATAATTCACCCCTCCACTTT

J: TRBJ2-7
size: NA
V: TRBV6-6
length: 15
D: TRBD2
CDR3: CASSQSTSGIYEQYF
DNA: TGTGCCAGCAGTCAGTCGACTAGCGGGATCTACGAGCAGTACTTC

J: TRBJ2-3
size: NA
V: TRBV27
length: 11
D: NA
CDR3: CASSSSDTQYF
DNA: TGTGCCAGCAGTTCCTCAGATACGCAGTATTTT

J: TRBJ1-1
size: NA
V: TRBV4-3
length: 14
D: NA
CDR3: CASSPGLPRNEAFF
DNA: TGCGCCAGCAGCCCGGGACTCCCCCGCAATGAAGCTTTCTTT

J: TRBJ2-3
size: once
V: TRBV18
length: 13
D: NA
CDR3: CASSPGGTDTQYF
DNA: TGTGCCAGCTCACCGGGCGGCACAGATACGCAGTATTTT

J: TRBJ1-3
size: once
V: TRBV7-8
length: 14
D: NA
CDR3: CASSSSGYGNTIYF
DNA: TGTGCCAGCAGCTCCTCGGGGTACGGAAACACCATATATTTT

J: TRBJ2-7
size: once
V: TRBV7-8
length: 15
D: TRBD1
CDR3: CASTRPTGDIYEQYF
DNA: TGTGCCAGCACCCGCCCGACAGGGGACATCTACGAGCAGTACTTC

J: TRBJ2-1
size: NA
V: TRBV27
length: 11
D: NA
CDR3: CASSLGPVKFF
DNA: TGTGCCAGCAGTTTAGGCCCAGTTAAGTTCTTC

J: TRBJ2-2
size: NA
V: TRBV19
length: 14
D: NA
CDR3: CASSIKFPTGELFF
DNA: TGTGCCAGTAGTATCAAATTCCCCACCGGGGAGCTGTTTTTT

J: TRBJ1-5
size: NA
V: TRBV24-1
length: 14
D: NA
CDR3: CATSDRGYNQPQHF
DNA: TGTGCCACCAGTGACCGCGGATACAATCAGCCCCAGCATTTT

J: TRBJ1-5
size: NA
V: TRBV12-5
length: 9
D: NA
CDR3: CASGVREDF
DNA: TGTGCTAGTGGTGTGCGGGAGGATTTT

J: TRBJ2-1
size: NA
V: TRBV21-1
length: 15
D: NA
CDR3: CASIISGSSYNEQFF
DNA: TGTGCCAGCATTATTAGCGGGAGCTCCTACAATGAGCAGTTCTTC

J: TRBJ1-5
size: NA
V: TRBV5-6
length: 13
D: NA
CDR3: CASSQGSNQPQHF
DNA: TGTGCCAGCAGCCAGGGGAGCAATCAGCCCCAGCATTTT

J: TRBJ2-1
size: NA
V: TRBV28
length: 13
D: NA
CDR3: CASGVEAYNEQFF
DNA: TGTGCCAGCGGAGTGGAGGCCTACAATGAGCAGTTCTTC

J: TRBJ2-7
size: NA
V: TRBV6-2/TRBV6-3
length: 13
D: NA
CDR3: CASSYVRAYEQYF
DNA: TGTGCCAGCAGTTATGTAAGAGCGTACGAGCAGTACTTC

J: TRBJ2-7
size: NA
V: TRBV2
length: 14
D: TRBD1
CDR3: CASRITGGNYEQYF
DNA: TGTGCCAGCAGAATTACAGGGGGCAACTACGAGCAGTACTTC

J: TRBJ1-2
size: NA
V: TRBV28
length: 15
D: NA
CDR3: CASLPQVMTNYGYTF
DNA: TGTGCCAGCCTGCCACAGGTGATGACTAACTATGGCTACACCTTC

J: TRBJ2-3
size: NA
V: TRBV28
length: 14
D: TRBD1
CDR3: CASTTGQGADTQYF
DNA: TGTGCCAGCACCACAGGACAGGGAGCAGATACGCAGTATTTT

J: TRBJ2-5
size: NA
V: TRBV4-3
length: 15
D: NA
CDR3: CASSQLGRGHETQYF
DNA: TGCGCCAGCAGCCAATTGGGCCGGGGTCACGAGACCCAGTACTTC

J: TRBJ2-7
size: NA
V: TRBV11-2
length: 12
D: NA
CDR3: CASKGAVNEQYF
DNA: TGTGCCAGCAAAGGGGCTGTTAACGAGCAGTACTTC

J: TRBJ2-2
size: NA
V: TRBV18
length: 16
D: NA
CDR3: CASSTSGSRGTGELFF
DNA: TGTGCCAGCTCAACATCGGGATCGCGGGGCACCGGGGAGCTGTTTTTT

J: TRBJ1-5
size: NA
V: TRBV12-2
length: 18
D: NA
CDR3: CASRLALDVQGAYQPQHF
DNA: TGTGCAAGTCGCTTAGCCCTAGACGTACAGGGGGCTTATCAGCCCCAGCATTTT

J: TRBJ2-7
size: NA
V: TRBV12-3/TRBV12-4
length: 13
D: NA
CDR3: CASSLAIAHEQYF
DNA: TGTGCCAGCAGTTTAGCAATAGCCCACGAGCAGTACTTC

J: TRBJ1-1
size: NA
V: TRBV19
length: 11
D: NA
CDR3: CASSRDRRAFF
DNA: TGTGCCAGTAGCCGCGACAGAAGGGCTTTCTTT

J: TRBJ2-1
size: NA
V: TRBV5-1
length: 12
D: NA
CDR3: CASSLLRTEQFF
DNA: TGCGCCAGCAGCTTACTTCGGACAGAGCAGTTCTTC

J: TRBJ2-5
size: NA
V: TRBV24-1
length: 15
D: NA
CDR3: CATSPGHLYQETQYF
DNA: TGTGCCACCAGCCCGGGACATCTGTACCAAGAGACCCAGTACTTC